Following are 2 T cell receptor beta chains from one sample sequenced in a study of blood T cell repertoires in COVID-19. Clones were sequenced by immunoSEQ multiplex PCR, and TCRdb holds only the in-frame ones, with some missing. In the table there are approximately 76,000 clones, 86% of which are singletons. The specimen sequenced was peripheral blood. These receptor sequences come from an elderly man in a cohort sampled during active COVID-19.

The chain carries TRBV5-4 and TRBJ1-1; D is ambiguous. The CDR3 length is 15 residues. The ends were cut back, 4 bases at V and 7 bases at J, with 20 bases in the middle. From germline, CDR1 is SGHNT and CDR2 YYREEE (reference sequence). For the CDR3, the DNA is TGTGCCAGCAGCCGAACGGGGAGGGCGCCGGGTGAAGCTTTCTTT. Protein: CASSRTGRAPGEAFF.

The chain is built from TRBV5-8 and TRBJ1-6; D is unclear. Looked up from germline, CDR1 is SGHTS and CDR2 is YDEGEE. The CDR3 loop spans 13 amino acids. V gave up 0 bases and J gave up 16 bases, with 14 bases separating them. This CDR3 is CASSLVRQQGLHF. In nucleotides, the CDR3 is TGTGCCAGCAGCTTGGTTAGACAACAAGGACTCCACTTT.